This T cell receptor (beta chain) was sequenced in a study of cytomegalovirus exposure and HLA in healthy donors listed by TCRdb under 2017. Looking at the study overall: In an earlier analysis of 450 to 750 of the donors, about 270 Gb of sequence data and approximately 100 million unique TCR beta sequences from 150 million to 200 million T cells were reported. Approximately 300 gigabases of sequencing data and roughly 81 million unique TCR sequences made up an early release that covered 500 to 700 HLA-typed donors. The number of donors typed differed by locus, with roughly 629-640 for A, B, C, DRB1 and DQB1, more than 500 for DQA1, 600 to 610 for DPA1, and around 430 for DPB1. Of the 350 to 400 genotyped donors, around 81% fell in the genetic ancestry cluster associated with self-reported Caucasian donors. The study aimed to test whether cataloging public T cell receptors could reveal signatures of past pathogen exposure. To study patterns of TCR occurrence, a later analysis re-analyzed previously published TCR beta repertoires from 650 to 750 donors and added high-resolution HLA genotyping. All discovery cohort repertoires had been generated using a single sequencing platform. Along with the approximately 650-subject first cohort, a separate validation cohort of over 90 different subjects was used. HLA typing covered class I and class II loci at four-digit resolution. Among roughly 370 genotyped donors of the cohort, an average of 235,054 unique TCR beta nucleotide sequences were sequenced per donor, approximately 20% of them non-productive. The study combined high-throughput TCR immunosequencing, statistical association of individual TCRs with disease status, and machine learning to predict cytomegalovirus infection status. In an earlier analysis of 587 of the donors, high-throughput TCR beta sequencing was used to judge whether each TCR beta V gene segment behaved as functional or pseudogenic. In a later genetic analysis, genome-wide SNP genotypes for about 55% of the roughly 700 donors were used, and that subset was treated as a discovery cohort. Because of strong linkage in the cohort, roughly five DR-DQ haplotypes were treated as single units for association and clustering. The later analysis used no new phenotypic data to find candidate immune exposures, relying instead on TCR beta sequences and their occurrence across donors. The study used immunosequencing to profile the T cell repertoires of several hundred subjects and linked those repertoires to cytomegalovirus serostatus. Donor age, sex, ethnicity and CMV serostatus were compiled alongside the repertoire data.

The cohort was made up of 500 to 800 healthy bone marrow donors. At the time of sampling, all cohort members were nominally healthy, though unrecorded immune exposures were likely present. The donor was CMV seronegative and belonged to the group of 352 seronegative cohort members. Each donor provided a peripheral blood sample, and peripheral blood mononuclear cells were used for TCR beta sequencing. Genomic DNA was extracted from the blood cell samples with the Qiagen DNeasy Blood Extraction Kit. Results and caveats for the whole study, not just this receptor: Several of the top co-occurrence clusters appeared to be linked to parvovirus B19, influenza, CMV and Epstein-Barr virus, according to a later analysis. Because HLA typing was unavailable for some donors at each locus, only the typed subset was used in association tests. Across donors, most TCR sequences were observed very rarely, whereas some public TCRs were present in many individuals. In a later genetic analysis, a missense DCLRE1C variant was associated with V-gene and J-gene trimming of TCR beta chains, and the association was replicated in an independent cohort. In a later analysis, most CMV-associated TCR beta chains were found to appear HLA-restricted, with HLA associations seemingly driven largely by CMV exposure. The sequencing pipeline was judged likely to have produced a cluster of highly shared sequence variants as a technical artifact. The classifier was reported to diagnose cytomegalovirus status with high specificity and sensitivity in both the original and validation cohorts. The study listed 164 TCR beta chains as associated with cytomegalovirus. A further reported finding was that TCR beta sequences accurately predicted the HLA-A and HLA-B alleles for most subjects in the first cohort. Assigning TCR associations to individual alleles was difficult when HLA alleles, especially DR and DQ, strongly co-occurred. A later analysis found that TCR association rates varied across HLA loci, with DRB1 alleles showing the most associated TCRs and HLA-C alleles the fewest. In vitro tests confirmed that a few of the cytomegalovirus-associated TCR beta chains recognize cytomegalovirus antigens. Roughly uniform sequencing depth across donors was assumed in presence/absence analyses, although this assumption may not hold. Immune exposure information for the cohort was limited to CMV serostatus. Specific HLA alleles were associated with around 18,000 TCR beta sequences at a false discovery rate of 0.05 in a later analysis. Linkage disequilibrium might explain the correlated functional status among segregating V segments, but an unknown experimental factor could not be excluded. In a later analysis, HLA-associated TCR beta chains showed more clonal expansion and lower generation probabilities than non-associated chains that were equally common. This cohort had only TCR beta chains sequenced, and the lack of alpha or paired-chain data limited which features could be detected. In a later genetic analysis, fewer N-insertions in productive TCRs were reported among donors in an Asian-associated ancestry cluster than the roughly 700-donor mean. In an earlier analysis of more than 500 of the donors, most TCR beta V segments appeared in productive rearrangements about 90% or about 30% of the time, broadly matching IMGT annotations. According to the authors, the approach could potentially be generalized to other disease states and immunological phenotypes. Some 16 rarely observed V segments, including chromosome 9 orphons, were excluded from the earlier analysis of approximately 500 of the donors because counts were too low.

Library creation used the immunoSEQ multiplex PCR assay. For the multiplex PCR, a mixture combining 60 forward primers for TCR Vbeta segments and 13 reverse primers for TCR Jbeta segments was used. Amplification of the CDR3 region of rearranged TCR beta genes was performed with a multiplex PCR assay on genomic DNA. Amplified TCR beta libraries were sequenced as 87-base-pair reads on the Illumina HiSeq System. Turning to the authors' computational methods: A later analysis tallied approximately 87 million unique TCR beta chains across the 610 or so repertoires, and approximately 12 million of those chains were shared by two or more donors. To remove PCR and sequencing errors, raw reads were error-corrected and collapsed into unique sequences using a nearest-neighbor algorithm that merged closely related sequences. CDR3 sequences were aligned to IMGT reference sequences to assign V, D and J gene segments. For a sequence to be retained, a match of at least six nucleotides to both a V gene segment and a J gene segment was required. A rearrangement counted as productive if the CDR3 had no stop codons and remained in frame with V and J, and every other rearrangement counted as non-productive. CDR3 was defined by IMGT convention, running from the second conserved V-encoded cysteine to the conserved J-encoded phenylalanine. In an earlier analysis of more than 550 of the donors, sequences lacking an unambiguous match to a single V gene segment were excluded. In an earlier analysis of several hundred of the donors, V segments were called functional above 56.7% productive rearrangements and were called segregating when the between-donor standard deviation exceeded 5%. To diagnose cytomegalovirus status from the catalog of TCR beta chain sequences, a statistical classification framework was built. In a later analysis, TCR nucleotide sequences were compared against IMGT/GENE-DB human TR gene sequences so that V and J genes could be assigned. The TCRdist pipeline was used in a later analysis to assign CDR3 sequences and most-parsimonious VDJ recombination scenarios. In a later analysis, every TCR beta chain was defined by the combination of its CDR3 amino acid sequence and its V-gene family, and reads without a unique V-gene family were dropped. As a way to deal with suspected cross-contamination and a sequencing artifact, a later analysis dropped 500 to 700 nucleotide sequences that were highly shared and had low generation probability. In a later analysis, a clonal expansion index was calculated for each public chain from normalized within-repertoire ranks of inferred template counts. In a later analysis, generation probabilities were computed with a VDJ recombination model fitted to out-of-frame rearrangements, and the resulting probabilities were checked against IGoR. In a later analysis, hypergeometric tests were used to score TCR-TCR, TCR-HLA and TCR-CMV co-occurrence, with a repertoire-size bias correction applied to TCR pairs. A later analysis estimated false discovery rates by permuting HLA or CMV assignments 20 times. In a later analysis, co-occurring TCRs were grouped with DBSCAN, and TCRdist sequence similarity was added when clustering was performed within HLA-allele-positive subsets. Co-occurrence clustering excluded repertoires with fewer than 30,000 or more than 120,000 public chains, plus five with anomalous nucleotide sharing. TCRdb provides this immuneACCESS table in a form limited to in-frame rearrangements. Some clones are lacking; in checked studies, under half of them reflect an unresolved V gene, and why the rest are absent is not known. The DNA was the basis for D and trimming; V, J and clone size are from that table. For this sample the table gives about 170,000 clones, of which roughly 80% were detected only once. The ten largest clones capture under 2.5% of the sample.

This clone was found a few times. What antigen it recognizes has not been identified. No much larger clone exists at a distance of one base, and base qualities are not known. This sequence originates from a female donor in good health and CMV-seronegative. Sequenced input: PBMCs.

The nucleotides read TGTGCCAGCAGCAGGGATTATGGTAGCAATCAGCCCCAGCATTTT. Its protein reads: CASSRDYGSNQPQHF. This sequence uses TRBV27 and TRBJ1-5; the D gene is perhaps TRBD1, on 5 matching bases. From cysteine to phenylalanine, the CDR3 is 15 amino acids long. Only CDR3 DNA is held: 45 bases, read in frame from base 1. V loses 6 bases of germline sequence and J loses 0 bases, and the interval between the two ends is 12 bases. From a lookup of the germline V gene (reference sequence), CDR1 and CDR2 are MNHEY and SMNVEV.